These 14 T cell receptor beta chains originate from one sample sequenced in a study of T cells after yellow fever vaccination. TCRdb reanalysed the 5' RACE reads using MiXCR and keeps one entry per CDR3 protein. Here the sample spans a few hundred thousand distinct CDR3 sequences, less than 20% being singletons. Sample: PBMCs, taken less than 6 days after the first yellow fever vaccination. The receptors stem from a man aged 18 to 29 who received the YFV17D yellow fever vaccine.

The CDR3 sequence: CASTKGQGVVETQYF. CDR3 sequence (DNA): TGTGCCAGTACCAAGGGACAGGGGGTGGTAGAGACCCAGTACTTC. The genes are TRBV19 and TRBJ2-5, with 11 bases that match TRBD1. This CDR3 region has 15 residues. Germline V gene data show CDR1 as LNHDA and CDR2 as SQIVND (reference sequence). V was clipped by 7 bases and J by 4 bases; unmatched bases: 8. Based on the CDR3 plus reference TRBV19 and TRBJ2-5, the full variable domain is DGGITQSPKYLFRKEGQNVTLSCEQNLNHDAMYWYRQDPGQGLRLIYYSQIVNDFQKGDIAEGYSVSREKKESFPLTVTSAQKNPTAFYLCASTKGQGVVETQYFGPGTRLLVL.

The gene calls are TRBV4-1 and TRBJ1-2; no reliable D call. The CDR3 contains 14 residues. Germline assignment: CDR1 MGHRA and CDR2 YSYEKL. V dropped 4 bases and J dropped 1 base, with 10 bases sitting between them. CDR3 loop: CASSPVSLNYGYTF. DNA for the CDR3: TGCGCCAGCAGCCCCGTTTCCCTTAACTATGGCTACACCTTC.

The rearrangement links TRBV6-4 to TRBJ2-3; the D is unclear. Per germline, CDR1 MRHNA and CDR2 SNTAGT. Deletions cut 0 bases from V and 9 bases from J, with 13 bases between. The CDR3 sequence is 14 residues long. The CDR3 is CASSDSSPAGTQYF. As DNA, the CDR3 is TGTGCCAGCAGTGACTCGAGTCCAGCTGGGACGCAGTATTTT.

This clonotype has just a few counts. The chain links TRBV7-8 to TRBJ2-7, with TRBD2 matching 8 bases. The germline V gene has CDR1 SGHVS and CDR2 FQNEAQ. Trimming took 3 bases from V and 0 from J; bases not matched to a gene: 4. The CDR3 covers 15 residues. The chain's CDR3 is CASSFQRGSSYEQYF. For the CDR3, the DNA is TGTGCCAGCAGCTTCCAGCGGGGGAGCTCCTACGAGCAGTACTTC. The full variable domain, in which reference TRBV7-8 and TRBJ2-7 provide the parts outside the CDR3, is GAGVSQSPRYKVAKRGQDVALRCDPISGHVSLFWYQQALGQGPEFLTYFQNEAQLDKSGLPSDRFFAERPEGSVSTLKIQRTQQEDSAVYLCASSFQRGSSYEQYFGPGTRLTVT.

J is TRBJ2-1 and V is TRBV19; 9 nucleotides align to TRBD1. Germline CDR1 LNHDA, CDR2 SQIVND (reference sequence). The CDR3 covers 16 residues. The junction had 7 bases not matched to a gene; V was cut back by 2 bases and J by 5 bases. The DNA of the CDR3 is TGTGCCAGTAGTATATGGGGACAGGGAACCCACAATGAGCAGTTCTTC. As protein: CASSIWGQGTHNEQFF. The full variable domain, completed using reference TRBV19 and TRBJ2-1, is DGGITQSPKYLFRKEGQNVTLSCEQNLNHDAMYWYRQDPGQGLRLIYYSQIVNDFQKGDIAEGYSVSREKKESFPLTVTSAQKNPTAFYLCASSIWGQGTHNEQFFGPGTRLTVL.

Here the CDR3 DNA reads TGCAGTGCTAGAGACATCGGGACTCAGGCAAATACGCAGTATTTT. Protein: CSARDIGTQANTQYF. The chain couples TRBV20-1 to TRBJ2-3; perhaps TRBD2 as D (6 bases). Germline CDR1 DFQATT, CDR2 SNEGSKA (reference sequence). V was pared by 0 bases and J by 7 bases, with 17 bases between. The CDR3 runs 15 residues.

V gene TRBV5-1 combines with J gene TRBJ2-1; no definite D call. The CDR3 totals 11 residues. In germline, CDR1 is SGHRS, CDR2 YFSETQ. V was shortened by 7 bases and J by 6 bases, with 8 bases between the two germline ends. In DNA form, the CDR3 reads TGCGCCAGCCGCTCTAGCAATGAGCAGTTCTTC. It yields the protein CASRSSNEQFF.

This clonotype turned up a few times. The rearrangement uses TRBV6-5 and TRBJ1-2; no reliable D call. The germline CDR1 and CDR2 sequences are MNHEY and SVGAGI. The V and J ends lost 2 bases and 4 bases respectively, with 11 bases between them. This CDR3 has 14 residues. The CDR3 is CASSYGQVSYGYTF. The CDR3 coding sequence is TGTGCCAGCAGTTACGGTCAGGTCTCCTATGGCTACACCTTC.

V usage is TRBV28 and J usage is TRBJ2-1; 10 bases map to TRBD2. The CDR3 length is 16 residues. V shed 7 bases and J 8 bases; nucleotides not matched to a gene: 14. Germline lookup yields CDR1 MDHEN and CDR2 SYDVKM. The CDR3 spells CASIGQALAGIHEQFF. The CDR3 coding sequence is TGTGCCAGCATCGGACAGGCACTAGCGGGGATCCATGAGCAGTTCTTC.

The chain combines TRBV11-2 with TRBJ2-3; no definite D call. CDR1 and CDR2 (germline): SGHAT, FQNNGV. Trimming removed 6 bases at V and 0 bases at J, with 13 bases between. The CDR3 spans 15 residues. CDR3 in DNA: TGTGCCAGCAGGATCGGGCGGATTAGCACAGATACGCAGTATTTT. Translation gives CASRIGRISTDTQYF.

This sequence joins TRBV4-2 and TRBJ2-1, with 9 bases fitting TRBD2. Germline CDR1 LGHNA, CDR2 YNFKEQ. V shed 2 bases, J shed 3 bases, and the junction held 14 bases outside the gene matches. The CDR3 has 19 residues. The CDR3 here is CASSQPDPGSGGLYNEQFF. Here the CDR3 DNA reads TGTGCCAGCAGCCAACCTGACCCGGGAAGCGGGGGGCTCTACAATGAGCAGTTCTTC.

This clonotype occurred many times. The chain is built from TRBV7-2 and TRBJ2-5; TRBD2 matches 11 bases. V trimming: 0 bases; J trimming: 5 bases; junction bases outside the gene matches: 11. Per germline, CDR1 SGHTA and CDR2 FQGNSA. This CDR3 region has 18 residues. The CDR3 protein is CASSLALLAGGGWETQYF. In DNA, the CDR3 is TGTGCCAGCAGCTTAGCGCTTCTAGCGGGGGGAGGTTGGGAGACCCAGTACTTC.

This chain connects TRBV5-4 to TRBJ2-5; weak D call: TRBD2 (5 bases). This CDR3 contains 14 residues. Germline V lookup: CDR1 SGHNT, CDR2 YYREEE (reference sequence). V was shortened by 5 bases and J by 4 bases, with 15 bases between the two germline ends. The CDR3 here is CASSVPGGLETQYF. The CDR3 DNA reads as TGTGCCAGCAGTGTCCCCGGAGGCCTAGAGACCCAGTACTTC.

CDR3 bases: TGTGCCAGCAGCCAAGGAGGTAGTTCGGGCTATCAGCCCCAGCATTTT. Protein product: CASSQGGSSGYQPQHF. The chain carries TRBV3-1 and TRBJ1-5; no firm D call. There are 16 residues in the CDR3. Germline V gene sequence: CDR1 LGHDT, CDR2 YNNKEL (reference sequence). Trimming removed 1 base from V and 5 bases from J, with 15 bases in between.